These 28 T cell receptor beta chains originate from one sample sequenced in a study of blood T cell repertoires in COVID-19. Sequenced by immunoSEQ multiplex PCR; TCRdb stores in-frame clones only, minus some. The sample has 450,000 to 500,000 clones; approximately 85% are singletons. Sequenced material: peripheral blood. All receptors come from a human donor in a cohort sampled during active COVID-19.

The rearrangement links TRBV28 to TRBJ2-7, with D possibly being TRBD1 (6 bases). Per germline, CDR1 MDHEN and CDR2 SYDVKM. This CDR3 comprises 13 residues. Trimming took 8 bases from V and 2 from J, leaving 13 bases between them. The DNA of the CDR3 is TGTGCCAGCCTCGGGACAAGTCCCTACGAGCAGTACTTC. Amino acids: CASLGTSPYEQYF.

In its sample, this clone was seen once. The gene calls are TRBV19 and TRBJ1-2; a weak D match, TRBD1 (5 bases). CDR3 size: 14 residues. V was trimmed by 6 bases and J by 2 bases, leaving 13 bases between them. Germline lookup yields CDR1 LNHDA and CDR2 SQIVND (reference sequence). The CDR3 sequence: CASRKTDRNYGYTF. The DNA of the CDR3 is TGTGCCAGTAGAAAGACAGACCGAAACTATGGCTACACCTTC.

The V and J genes are TRBV6-4 and TRBJ2-2; D is undetermined. The germline CDR1 and CDR2 sequences are MRHNA and SNTAGT. The length of the CDR3 is 16 residues. The V and J ends lost 0 bases and 3 bases respectively, with 11 bases between them. The CDR3 region is CASSDSGLGHTGELFF. The CDR3 nucleotides read TGTGCCAGCAGTGACTCCGGTCTAGGCCACACCGGGGAGCTGTTTTTT.

The rearrangement uses TRBV13 and TRBJ2-1; 11 nucleotides line up with TRBD2. There are 16 residues in the CDR3. From germline, CDR1 is PRHDT and CDR2 FYEKMQ (reference sequence). Unmatched junction bases numbered 11, after V lost 5 bases and J lost 8 bases. The CDR3 nucleotides read TGTGCCAGCAGCCCCTTAGTAGCGGGAGGGTTATATGAGCAGTTCTTC. This codes for CASSPLVAGGLYEQFF.

This clone was detected a few times. For the CDR3, the DNA is TGTGCCAGCAGCCACCGTTGGCAGGGCTTTAACTATGGCTACACCTTC. Translated, it gives CASSHRWQGFNYGYTF. The V gene is TRBV7-9, the J gene TRBJ1-2, with D maybe TRBD1 (5 bases). The CDR3 loop spans 16 amino acids. The V gene lost 5 bases and the J gene lost 1 base, with 17 bases spanning the gap. In germline, CDR1 is SEHNR, CDR2 FQNEAQ (reference sequence).

The chain is built from TRBV28 and TRBJ2-6; 13 nucleotides line up with TRBD2. The germline V gene has CDR1 MDHEN and CDR2 SYDVKM. V lost 7 bases, J lost 0 bases, and 9 bases stayed unmatched. The CDR3 totals 19 residues. For the CDR3, the DNA is TGTGCCAGCACCAGCACGGGACTAGCGGGAATCTCTGGGGCCAACGTCCTGACTTTC. This sequence encodes CASTSTGLAGISGANVLTF.

This chain uses TRBV18 with TRBJ1-1; D might be TRBD1 (5 bases). V lost 2 bases and J 1 base, leaving 11 bases between the germline ends. This CDR3 comprises 15 residues. Germline values: CDR1 KGHSH, CDR2 LQKENI. For the CDR3, the DNA is TGTGCCAGCTCACCAACGATCGGGGGGAACACTGAAGCTTTCTTT. Protein product: CASSPTIGGNTEAFF.

V usage is TRBV2 and J usage is TRBJ2-1, with D perhaps TRBD2 (5 bases). The CDR3 totals 14 residues. Germline V gene data show CDR1 as SNHLY and CDR2 as FYNNEI. V lost 6 bases, J lost 2 bases, and 11 bases lay in between. Written as DNA, the CDR3 is TGTGCCAGCAGGTCGGGAATCACCTACAATGAGCAGTTCTTC. Its protein is CASRSGITYNEQFF.

This clone was detected a few times. This rearrangement joins TRBV6-1 to TRBJ2-1; D unclear. Trimming left V 2 bases short and J 3 bases short, with 8 bases between. The CDR3 has 14 amino acids. Germline lookup yields CDR1 MNHNS and CDR2 SASEGT. The CDR3 protein is CASSEPPHYNEQFF. CDR3 DNA sequence: TGTGCCAGCAGTGAACCCCCCCACTACAATGAGCAGTTCTTC.

This clone was picked up one time. The chain employs TRBV20-1 and TRBJ1-2; D not resolved. Germline lookup yields CDR1 DFQATT and CDR2 SNEGSKA (reference sequence). Trimming took 4 bases from V and 5 from J, leaving 8 bases between them. CDR3 length: 11 amino acids. The CDR3 spells CSATHGYGYTF. Written as DNA, the CDR3 is TGCAGTGCTACCCACGGGTATGGCTACACCTTC.

The V gene is TRBV27, the J gene TRBJ2-7, with 11 positions matching TRBD2. The germline gives CDR1 MNHEY, CDR2 SMNVEV (reference sequence). V shed 7 bases and J 4 bases; nucleotides not matched to a gene: 6. This CDR3 has 14 residues. CDR3 in amino acids: CASKTSGMAYEQYF. DNA of the CDR3: TGTGCCAGCAAGACTAGCGGGATGGCTTACGAGCAGTACTTC.

This chain uses TRBV18 with TRBJ1-1; possibly TRBD1 for D (5 bases). There are 16 residues in the CDR3. The V gene's germline CDR1 is KGHSH and CDR2 LQKENI. V was pared by 2 bases and J by 1 base, with 14 bases between. The CDR3, as DNA: TGTGCCAGCTCACCAAAGGAGGGACCAGCGAACACTGAAGCTTTCTTT. This gives the protein CASSPKEGPANTEAFF.

This clone came up once. In nucleotides, the CDR3 is TGTGCCAGCAGTTCCTACCCCGACAGGCGAGCTTCCGAGCAGTACTTC. This translates into CASSSYPDRRASEQYF. V is TRBV27 and J is TRBJ2-7; tentative D call: TRBD1 (6 bases). In germline, CDR1 is MNHEY, CDR2 SMNVEV (reference sequence). The CDR3 runs 16 residues. The V and J ends lost 4 bases and 6 bases respectively, with 22 bases between them.

This clone appeared once. This rearrangement joins TRBV28 to TRBJ2-7; TRBD2 matches at 9 bases. Looked up from germline, CDR1 is MDHEN and CDR2 is SYDVKM. The ends lost 6 bases at V and 4 bases at J; junction bases unmatched: 7. The CDR3 is 14 residues long. CDR3 coding DNA: TGTGCCAGCAGCCTTAGCGGGGGCGATTACGAGCAGTACTTC. Encoded protein: CASSLSGGDYEQYF.

The gene calls are TRBV28 and TRBJ1-3; tentatively, D is TRBD1 (5 bases). The CDR3 runs to 18 residues. Germline lookup yields CDR1 MDHEN and CDR2 SYDVKM. Trimming removed 7 bases from V and 1 base from J, with 23 bases in between. In nucleotides, the CDR3 is TGTGCCAGCACTCCCAGGGTGGGCAGGCAACCTTCTGGAAACACCATATATTTT. It is translated as CASTPRVGRQPSGNTIYF.

The J gene is TRBJ2-1, the V gene TRBV7-2; 13 nucleotides line up with TRBD2. Germline assignment: CDR1 SGHTA and CDR2 FQGNSA. The CDR3 runs to 19 residues. J gave up 0 bases and V 7 bases, and 12 bases lay outside the gene matches. The CDR3 DNA reads as TGTGCCAGCACCCTACCGGGACTAGCGGGACGTACCTCCTACAATGAGCAGTTCTTC. Translated, it gives CASTLPGLAGRTSYNEQFF.

The table lists this clone with a few counts. The V gene is TRBV5-1, the J gene TRBJ2-2; 12 nucleotides match TRBD2. The CDR3 spans 19 residues. V trimming: 0 bases; J trimming: 3 bases; junction bases outside the gene matches: 9. Germline CDR1 reads SGHRS; CDR2 reads YFSETQ. In nucleotides, the CDR3 is TGCGCCAGCAGCTTGGACGTGACTAGCGGGAGAGCAGACACCGGGGAGCTGTTTTTT. This codes for CASSLDVTSGRADTGELFF.

This chain joins TRBV4-2 and TRBJ1-1, with a tentative D call TRBD1 (5 bases). This CDR3 comprises 16 residues. Trimming cost V 1 base and J 1 base, with 13 bases left between them. CDR1 and CDR2 from the germline V gene are LGHNA and YNFKEQ. CDR3 nucleotide sequence: TGTGCCAGCAGCCAAGCCGCGGGACGGGAGAACACTGAAGCTTTCTTT. Residues: CASSQAAGRENTEAFF.

The chain has TRBV18 and TRBJ1-3; no reliable D call. The germline CDR1 and CDR2 sequences are KGHSH and LQKENI. Trimming shortened V by 5 bases and J by 8 bases, and 13 bases separated the two germline ends. The CDR3 is 13 residues long. The CDR3 protein is CASSEIHRDTIYF. CDR3 nucleotide sequence: TGTGCCAGCTCAGAGATCCATCGGGACACCATATATTTT. The full variable domain, in which reference TRBV18 and TRBJ1-3 provide the parts outside the CDR3, is NAGVMQNPRHLVRRRGQEARLRCSPMKGHSHVYWYRQLPEEGLKFMVYLQKENIIDESGMPKERFSAEFPKEGPSILRIQQVVRGDSAAYFCASSEIHRDTIYFGEGSWLTVV.

The V call is TRBV10-1, the J call TRBJ2-1; 9 bases line up with TRBD2. Germline V gives CDR1 WNHNN, CDR2 SYGVQD (reference sequence). The CDR3 length is 15 residues. The V segment lost 4 bases and the J segment 6 bases; nucleotides outside the gene matches: 7. The CDR3 DNA is TGCGCCAGCAGTGGGGAAACTAGCGGGCTCAATGAGCAGTTCTTC. This sequence encodes CASSGETSGLNEQFF.

This chain uses TRBV7-9 with TRBJ1-1; 9 bases agree with TRBD1. Germline CDR1 reads SEHNR; CDR2 reads FQNEAQ (reference sequence). This CDR3 is 16 amino acids long. V shed 1 base and J 5 bases; nucleotides not matched to a gene: 8. The CDR3 DNA follows: TGTGCCAGCAGCTTAGGCGTGGGACAGGGTAGTACTGAAGCTTTCTTT. The encoded protein is CASSLGVGQGSTEAFF.

The chain links TRBV3-1 (or the pseudogene TRBV3-2) to TRBJ2-7, with 9 nucleotides matching TRBD1. With V trimmed by 4 bases and J by 1 base, 8 bases remained unmatched. Germline V lookup: CDR1 LGHDT, CDR2 YNNKEL (reference sequence). The CDR3 contains 16 residues. As DNA, the CDR3 is TGTGCCAGCAGCCTTGTCCCGGGACAGGGTTCCTACGAGCAGTACTTC. Encoded protein: CASSLVPGQGSYEQYF.

V and J are TRBV18 and TRBJ2-7; D uncertain. The CDR3 is made up of 12 amino acids. Trimming removed 6 bases from V and 4 bases from J, with 10 bases in between. Germline V CDR1 and CDR2: KGHSH, LQKENI. Here the CDR3 reads CASSPNLYEQYF. CDR3 in DNA: TGTGCCAGCTCCCCGAACCTATACGAGCAGTACTTC.

The chain has TRBV29-1 and TRBJ1-2, with D perhaps matching TRBD1 (6 bases). The CDR3 contains 12 residues. Germline CDR1 SQVTM, CDR2 ANQGSEA. V lost 4 bases to trimming and J lost 3 bases, with 9 bases between them. CDR3 protein: CSVGHRDYGYTF. Written as DNA, the CDR3 is TGCAGCGTTGGCCACAGGGACTATGGCTACACCTTC.

The chain combines TRBV10-3 with TRBJ2-5, with TRBD1 identical over 8 bases. CDR3 size: 13 residues. The germline V gene encodes CDR1 ENHRY and CDR2 SYGVKD. V lost 9 bases and J lost 2; bases outside the gene matches: 5. CDR3 protein: CAIGDRGQETQYF. In DNA form, the CDR3 reads TGTGCCATAGGAGACAGGGGTCAAGAGACCCAGTACTTC.

The chain links TRBV28 to TRBJ1-5, with TRBD1 identical over 7 bases. The germline V gene has CDR1 MDHEN and CDR2 SYDVKM. CDR3 size: 17 residues. J was trimmed by 0 bases and V by 1 base; bases with no gene match: 6. The CDR3 protein is CASSLLTGHHSNQPQHF. The CDR3 DNA is TGTGCCAGCAGTTTATTGACAGGGCACCATAGCAATCAGCCCCAGCATTTT.

The chain joins TRBV6-1 to TRBJ1-1; 7 bases map to TRBD1. With V trimmed by 5 bases and J by 6 bases, 9 bases remained unmatched. Germline values: CDR1 MNHNS, CDR2 SASEGT. CDR3 length equals 14 residues. The CDR3 sequence is CASSPDRDGAEAFF. As DNA, the CDR3 is TGTGCCAGCAGTCCCGACAGGGACGGCGCTGAAGCTTTCTTT.

The CDR3 bases are TGCGCCAGCAGCCAAGATTTGAGACAGGGATGGAACACCGGGGAGCTGTTTTTT. It yields the protein CASSQDLRQGWNTGELFF. The V gene is TRBV4-3, the J gene TRBJ2-2; the match to TRBD1 covers 7 bases. The CDR3 has 18 residues. Germline-derived CDR1 and CDR2 are LGHNA and YSLEER. The trim removed 0 bases at V and 1 base at J, leaving 8 bases unmatched.